This TCR beta chain came from a study of OX40 agonist ivuxolimab in advanced cancers. With regard to the full study: Ivuxolimab was a fully human IgG2 agonistic monoclonal antibody targeting the costimulatory receptor OX40 (CD134). The dose-escalation cohort was 82.7% male with a mean age of roughly 60 years, ranging from roughly 23 to 90. Partial responses occurred in three dose-escalation patients: two with cutaneous melanoma and one with hepatocellular carcinoma. The paper describes the monotherapy dose-escalation part (N ≈ 51 patients) of the phase I trial of ivuxolimab. Of the approximately 50 dose-escalation patients, hepatocellular carcinoma was present in about 19, melanoma in roughly 15, renal cell carcinoma in 9 and head and neck cancer in 9. Intravenous ivuxolimab was administered to patients every 2 weeks at six dose levels: 0.01, 0.1, 0.3, 1.5, 3 and 10 mg/kg. Peripheral TCRbeta sequencing was intended to test whether TCR sequence diversity was altered and clonal T-cell expansion was caused by ivuxolimab. Patients were allowed to have had prior anti-PD-1, anti-PD-L1 or anti-CTLA-4 therapy, and 40% of the dose-escalation patients had been treated with checkpoint inhibitors.

This clone was detected only a few times. Its antigen specificity is not known. There are no base qualities to consult, and no much larger clone falls within one base. The CDR3, from cysteine to phenylalanine, totals 16 residues. The retained sequence is limited to the CDR3, 48 bases, with the frame set at the first base. According to the germline V gene, CDR1 reads LGHNA and CDR2 reads YNFKEQ. Cut back by 0 bases and 3 bases, the V and J ends lie 12 bases apart. The trial excluded patients who had a history of autoimmune disease or were on systemic immunosuppression. In every dose cohort, peripheral blood was drawn for TCR sequencing at baseline, cycle 4 day 1, and cycle 7 day 1. The samples were drawn from a first-in-human, open-label, multicenter phase I dose-escalation trial of ivuxolimab. The trial enrolled adults with locally advanced or metastatic head and neck squamous cell, hepatocellular, melanoma or renal cell carcinoma. Before TCR sequencing, CD4+ T cells and CD8+ T cells were sorted from peripheral blood as separate populations.

What the research found in general, with its limitations: Clonal expansion of both CD4+ and CD8+ blood T cells was observed from baseline to week 6 at doses 0.1 to 3.0 mg/kg. Low levels of normalized T-cell clonal expansion were also seen in some nonresponding patients. Antigen specificity was not determined for the clonally expanded peripheral T cells. After ivuxolimab, expanded clones were on average more numerous among CD8+ T cells than among CD4+ T cells. Partial responders in the 0.1-3.0 mg/kg groups had among the lowest normalized peripheral clonal expansion, especially among CD8+ T cells.

Genomic DNA was isolated from the sorted cells so that the TCRbeta CDR3 region could be sequenced. The immunoSEQ Assay was used for sequencing of TCRbeta CDR3 regions. In its TCRdb copy, this immuneACCESS table keeps in-frame sequences only and misses some clones. Where compared with another copy, unresolved V genes explain less than half of these, and the others have no known cause. The sample table holds approximately 50,000 clones, of which around 94% were seen once. The ten largest clones add up to about 11% of the sample. Rearrangement joined TRBV4-2 to TRBJ1-5, with no D gene named confidently. The sequence came from an adult with an advanced solid tumor such as melanoma, head and neck, liver or kidney cancer. This material consisted of CD4+ or CD8+ T cells sorted from blood, taken in a trial of the OX40 agonist ivuxolimab. The CDR3 amino acid sequence is: CASSQDLETDNQPQHF. The base sequence is TGTGCCAGCAGCCAAGATCTGGAGACGGACAATCAGCCCCAGCATTTT.